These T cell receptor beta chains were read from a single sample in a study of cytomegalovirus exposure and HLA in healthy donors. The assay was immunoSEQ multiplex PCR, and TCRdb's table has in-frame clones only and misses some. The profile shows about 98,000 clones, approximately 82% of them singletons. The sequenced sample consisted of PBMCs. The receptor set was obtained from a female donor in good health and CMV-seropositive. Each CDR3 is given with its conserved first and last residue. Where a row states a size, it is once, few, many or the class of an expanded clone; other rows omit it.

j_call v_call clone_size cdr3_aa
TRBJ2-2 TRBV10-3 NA CATQDGSVSGELFF
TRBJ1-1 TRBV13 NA CASSLAGVVTEAFF
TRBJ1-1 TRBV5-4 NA CASSLGGGSRSSNTEAFF
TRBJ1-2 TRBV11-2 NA CASSFPAGAAGYTF
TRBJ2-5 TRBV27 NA CASSKSGTRKETQYF
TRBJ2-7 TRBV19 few CASSPRGSTHYEQYF
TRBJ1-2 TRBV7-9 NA CASSPGDYGYTF
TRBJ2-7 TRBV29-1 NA CSVRTGKESRFSYEQYF
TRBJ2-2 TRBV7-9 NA CSSSFEFGLSNTGELFF
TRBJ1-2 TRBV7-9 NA CASSRQGITNYGYTF
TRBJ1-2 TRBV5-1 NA CASNEGANYGYTF